The TCR beta chain described here comes from a study of shared clonotypes between healthy human individuals. Study results and caveats: Rarefaction exposed incomplete sorted-subset sequencing despite large depth. In this cohort, only blood was sampled, and tissue repertoires likely differ. On the whole, naive subsets had larger estimated richness than memory subsets had.

Profiled with immunoSEQ multiplex PCR; TCRdb holds only in-frame clones, not every one. This sample has 2,500,000 or so clones, with 85% to 95% found just once. Note on this clone: Its target is unknown.

After removal of 5 bases from V and 7 bases from J, the junction contained 11 bases not matched to a gene. CDR3 size: 15 residues. Germline assignment: CDR1 SGHTA and CDR2 FQGNSA. This chain links TRBV7-2 with TRBJ2-7; the match to TRBD2 covers 10 bases. The specimen sequenced was naive CD4+ T cells from PBMCs. Stated subset: CD45RA+ positively selected. The source of this sequence is a man between 18 and 35 years old in good health. Some clones in this sample may be carry-over from other donors' samples. Written as DNA, the CDR3 is TGTGCCAGCAGCAAGATACTAGCGGGAAGTGGGGAGCAGTACTTC. Residues: CASSKILAGSGEQYF.